Listed below are T cell receptor beta chains from one sample, sequenced in a study of T cells in Graves' hyperthyroidism and ophthalmopathy. Each CDR3 protein is one row after TCRdb ran MiXCR on the multiplex PCR reads. Of roughly 740,000 distinct CDR3 sequences in the sample, roughly 15% were seen once. The sample comprised blood. These receptors came from a man between 18 and 35 years old with Graves' hyperthyroidism. Each CDR3 is given with its conserved first and last residue. D genes are given only for firm matches.

CDR3 length | J gene | D gene | V gene | CDR3 protein
13 | TRBJ2-5 | . | TRBV6-2/TRBV6-3 | CASTHRVRETQYF
14 | TRBJ2-7 | TRBD2 | TRBV12-3/TRBV12-4 | CASRPGTSVYEQYF
16 | TRBJ1-2 | . | TRBV20-1 | CSAPRSGPPSLYGYTF
16 | TRBJ2-1 | TRBD2 | TRBV11-2 | CASSAPQAGVFNEQFF
15 | TRBJ2-2 | . | TRBV25-1 | CASSEWLSDTGELFF
14 | TRBJ1-1 | . | TRBV11-1 | CASCPGRSNTEAFF
16 | TRBJ1-1 | TRBD1 | TRBV20-1 | CSAGRDRVRANTEAFF
17 | TRBJ2-3 | TRBD2 | TRBV7-3 | CASSTGLAGPSTDTQYF
18 | TRBJ2-5 | TRBD1 | TRBV3-1 | CASSQGGQATPGGETQYF
12 | TRBJ2-5 | . | TRBV20-1 | CSAVGLQETQYF